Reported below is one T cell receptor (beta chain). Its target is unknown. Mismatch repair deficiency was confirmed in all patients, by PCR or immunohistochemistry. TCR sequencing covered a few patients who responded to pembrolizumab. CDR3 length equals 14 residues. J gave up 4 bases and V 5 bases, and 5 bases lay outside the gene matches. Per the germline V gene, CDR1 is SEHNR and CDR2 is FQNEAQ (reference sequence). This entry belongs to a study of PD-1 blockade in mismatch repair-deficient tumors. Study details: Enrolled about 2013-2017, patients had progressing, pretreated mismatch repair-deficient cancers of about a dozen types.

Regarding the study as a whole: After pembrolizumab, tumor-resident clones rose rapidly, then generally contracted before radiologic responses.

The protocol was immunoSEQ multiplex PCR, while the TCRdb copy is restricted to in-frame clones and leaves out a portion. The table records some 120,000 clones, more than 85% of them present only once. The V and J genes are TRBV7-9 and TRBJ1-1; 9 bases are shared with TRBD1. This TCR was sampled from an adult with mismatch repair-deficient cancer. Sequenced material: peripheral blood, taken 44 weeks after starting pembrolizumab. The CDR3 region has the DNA TGTGCCAGCAGCAAGACAGGGGGGGCCACTGAAGCTTTCTTT. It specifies CASSKTGGATEAFF.